The 8 T cell receptor beta chains reported below all come from one sample, sequenced in a study of tumor and adjacent non-tumor tissue in lung cancer. Three rounds of nested PCR, following a modified ARM-PCR protocol, produced the TCRbeta library. TCRdb analysed the multiplex PCR reads with MiXCR anew, one entry per CDR3 protein. The table shows over 130,000 distinct CDR3 sequences, with roughly 66% occurring only once. This sample's RNA came from whole unsorted tissue. The sequenced sample consisted of lung tumor tissue. These receptors all come from a man between 60 and 75 years old with small cell lung cancer.

Comments on this clonotype: A junction end diverges from the germline sequence, so it may reflect a read error. V and J are TRBV6-6 and TRBJ2-1; D might be TRBD1 or TRBD2, each matching 5 bases. The CDR3 consists of 11 residues. Per germline, CDR1 MNHNY and CDR2 SVGAGI (reference sequence). The CDR3 bases are TGTGCCAGCCGAGGGGTTAATGAGCAGTTATTC. Translated: CASRGVNEQLF.

The chain joins TRBV11-3 to TRBJ2-3, with D hard to call. This CDR3 has 13 residues. Germline CDR1 SGHNT, CDR2 YENEEA. The CDR3 sequence: CDSSLDQTDTQYF. The CDR3 DNA is TGTGATAGCAGCTTAGATCAGACAGATACGCAGTATTTT.

The rearrangement joins TRBV20-1 to TRBJ2-1; TRBD1 matches at 11 bases. V gave up 7 bases and J gave up 12 bases; unmatched junction bases: 11. Germline V lookup: CDR1 DFQATT, CDR2 SNEGSKA (reference sequence). CDR3 size: 13 residues. The CDR3 spells CSDRGQGVEAQFF. Here the CDR3 DNA reads TGCAGTGATAGGGGACAGGGGGTAGAAGCGCAGTTCTTC.

This clonotype has just one count. This chain links TRBV7-9 with TRBJ1-1, with 7 bases that match TRBD1. The junction had 7 bases not matched to a gene; V was cut back by 4 bases and J by 8 bases. The V gene's germline CDR1 is SEHNR and CDR2 FQNEAQ (reference sequence). The CDR3 length is 13 residues. The CDR3 region is CASSYQTGAEAFF. As DNA, the CDR3 is TGTGCCAGCAGCTATCAAACAGGGGCCGAAGCTTTCTTT.

A remark on this clonotype: An end of the junction differs from the germline gene, which may be a read error. This rearrangement joins TRBV4-1 to TRBJ2-1; D unresolved. The CDR3 spans 13 residues. Germline V lookup: CDR1 MGHRA, CDR2 YSYEKL. The CDR3: CTSSHPGYNEQSF. Written as DNA, the CDR3 is TGCACCAGCAGCCACCCAGGATACAATGAGCAGTCCTTC.

This clonotype was observed a handful of times. This sequence joins TRBV4-2 and TRBJ2-1, with 8 bases fitting TRBD2. The germline CDR1 and CDR2 sequences are LGHNA and YNFKEQ. The ends lost 6 bases at V and 6 bases at J; junction bases unmatched: 1. The CDR3 extends over 12 amino acids. The CDR3 sequence is CASSGLANEQFF. The CDR3, as DNA: TGTGCCAGCAGTGGACTAGCCAATGAGCAGTTCTTC.

A word on this clonotype: An end of the junction does not agree with germline; a read error may underlie this. J is TRBJ1-2 and V is TRBV11-1, with D hard to call. The germline V gene encodes CDR1 SGHAT and CDR2 FQDESV (reference sequence). CDR3 length: 13 residues. The CDR3 DNA follows: TGTGTCAGCAGCTTGGATTGGGCATATGGCTACACCTTC. It codes for CVSSLDWAYGYTF.

Judged by abundance, this clonotype is medium-sized. The rearrangement uses TRBV29-1 and TRBJ2-1; TRBD2 aligns across 12 bases. The CDR3 sequence is 14 residues long. Germline values: CDR1 SQVTM, CDR2 ANQGSEA. Trimming took 6 bases from V and 7 from J; bases not matched to a gene: 7. CDR3 DNA sequence: TGCAGCGTGGATCTAGCGGGAGGGCGAAATGAGCAGTTCTTC. Its translation is CSVDLAGGRNEQFF.